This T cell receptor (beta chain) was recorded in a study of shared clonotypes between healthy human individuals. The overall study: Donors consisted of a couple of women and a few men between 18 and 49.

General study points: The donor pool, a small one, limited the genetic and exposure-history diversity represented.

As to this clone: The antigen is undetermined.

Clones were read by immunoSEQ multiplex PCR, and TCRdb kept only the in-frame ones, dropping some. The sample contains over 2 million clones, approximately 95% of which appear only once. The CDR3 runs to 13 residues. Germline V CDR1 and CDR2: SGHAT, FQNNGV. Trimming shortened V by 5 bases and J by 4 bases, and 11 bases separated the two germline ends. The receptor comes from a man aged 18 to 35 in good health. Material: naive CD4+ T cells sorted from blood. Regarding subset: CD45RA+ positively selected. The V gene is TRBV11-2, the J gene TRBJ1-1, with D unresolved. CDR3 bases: TGTGCCAGCAGCCCCCAAGGGAGCACTGAAGCTTTCTTT. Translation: CASSPQGSTEAFF.